The 26 T cell receptor beta chains below all came from one sample that was sequenced in a study of shared clonotypes between healthy human individuals. Method: immunoSEQ multiplex PCR; TCRdb's copy keeps in-frame clones and lacks some. The table lists approximately 500,000 clones, approximately 95% of them singletons, with under 0.06% in the top ten. Sample: naive CD4+ T cells sorted from blood. Subset: CD45RA+ positively selected. The receptor set was obtained from a woman between 25 and 40 years old in good health.

The chain employs TRBV5-5 and TRBJ1-1, with 7 bases identical to TRBD1. The CDR3 runs 14 residues. V trimming: 0 bases; J trimming: 1 base; junction bases outside the gene matches: 0. Germline V gene data show CDR1 as SGHKS and CDR2 as YYEKEE (reference sequence). In DNA form, the CDR3 reads TGTGCCAGCAGCTTGGCAGGGGGGAACACTGAAGCTTTCTTT. This gives the protein CASSLAGGNTEAFF.

The chain links TRBV18 to TRBJ1-3; D is unclear. The germline V gene has CDR1 KGHSH and CDR2 LQKENI. This CDR3 has 16 amino acids. V was trimmed by 3 bases and J by 0 bases, leaving 12 bases between them. The CDR3 region is CASSPVPILSGNTIYF. CDR3 DNA sequence: TGTGCCAGCTCACCGGTCCCTATCCTCTCTGGAAACACCATATATTTT.

The chain joins TRBV2 to TRBJ1-2; D unclear. V lost 0 bases and J lost 4, with 3 bases in between. The CDR3 is 12 residues long. Germline CDR1 reads SNHLY; CDR2 reads FYNNEI. CDR3 bases: TGTGCCAGCAGTGAAGCCCCCTATGGCTACACCTTC. Encoded protein: CASSEAPYGYTF.

The V gene is TRBV6-5, the J gene TRBJ2-1; D is possibly TRBD2 (5 bases). The CDR3 is 15 residues long. Trimming took 2 bases from V and 2 from J, leaving 10 bases between them. Germline V gene sequence: CDR1 MNHEY, CDR2 SVGAGI. In DNA, the CDR3 is TGTGCCAGCAGTTACGGCCGGGGAACCTACAATGAGCAGTTCTTC. Its protein is CASSYGRGTYNEQFF.

CDR3 loop: CASSEPPSGRGWGNEQFF. CDR3 in DNA: TGTGCCAGCAGTGAACCCCCTAGCGGGAGGGGATGGGGCAATGAGCAGTTCTTC. This chain joins TRBV2 and TRBJ2-1; 12 positions agree with TRBD2. J gave up 6 bases and V 2 bases, and 11 bases lay outside the gene matches. This CDR3 region has 18 residues. The germline CDR1 and CDR2 sequences are SNHLY and FYNNEI.

This rearrangement joins TRBV13 to TRBJ2-5; 7 nucleotides align to TRBD2. The V gene end was trimmed by 2 bases and the J gene end by 5 bases; junction bases not matched to a gene: 11. The CDR3 covers 16 residues. From germline, CDR1 is PRHDT and CDR2 FYEKMQ (reference sequence). The CDR3 nucleotides read TGTGCCAGCAGCTTATCTCGCGGGAGAGGTGGGGAGACCCAGTACTTC. Protein product: CASSLSRGRGGETQYF.

This rearrangement joins TRBV15 to TRBJ1-5; tentative D call: TRBD1 (5 bases). Deletions cut 1 base from V and 4 bases from J, with 26 bases between. The CDR3 runs 20 residues. The germline V gene encodes CDR1 LNHNV and CDR2 YYDKDF (reference sequence). The CDR3 DNA sequence: TGTGCCACCAGCAGAGTGGTACATGGGGGAAGGAGTGTTCTGAATCAGCCCCAGCATTTT. The encoded protein is CATSRVVHGGRSVLNQPQHF.

The chain carries TRBV6-5 and TRBJ1-2; D remains ambiguous. V lost 2 bases and J 3 bases, leaving 7 bases between the germline ends. The CDR3 has 13 residues. Germline V CDR1 and CDR2: MNHEY, SVGAGI. CDR3 nucleotide sequence: TGTGCCAGCAGTTACGAGGGCGACTATGGCTACACCTTC. Protein: CASSYEGDYGYTF.

The genes are TRBV7-9 and TRBJ1-2, with D perhaps TRBD1 (6 bases). V lost 2 bases and J 4 bases, leaving 11 bases between the germline ends. The CDR3 loop spans 14 amino acids. Germline V gives CDR1 SEHNR, CDR2 FQNEAQ (reference sequence). The CDR3 bases are TGTGCCAGCAGCTTATACTCAGGGGTCTATGGCTACACCTTC. It yields the protein CASSLYSGVYGYTF.

The chain combines TRBV29-1 with TRBJ1-1, with D uncertain. V lost 4 bases and J 4 bases, leaving 7 bases between the germline ends. The CDR3 is 11 residues long. Germline loops: CDR1 SQVTM, CDR2 ANQGSEA. Here the CDR3 reads CSVVTGTEAFF. CDR3 in DNA: TGCAGCGTTGTGACGGGCACTGAAGCTTTCTTT.

This clone was observed a handful of times. V usage is TRBV11-2 and J usage is TRBJ1-1; TRBD1 matches at 10 bases. The CDR3 has 15 residues. V lost 4 bases, J lost 5 bases, and 7 bases stayed unmatched. Per the germline V gene, CDR1 is SGHAT and CDR2 is FQNNGV. The DNA of the CDR3 is TGTGCCAGCAGCTATACGGACAGGGGGAGAACTGAAGCTTTCTTT. Protein sequence: CASSYTDRGRTEAFF.

The genes are TRBV6-6 and TRBJ2-7; TRBD2 is a possible D gene (6 bases). V gave up 0 bases and J gave up 2 bases, with 11 bases separating them. The CDR3 loop spans 15 amino acids. CDR1 MNHNY and CDR2 SVGAGI come from the germline V gene (reference sequence). The DNA of the CDR3 is TGTGCCAGCAGTTACTCTTGGGACTTAACCTACGAGCAGTACTTC. Its translation: CASSYSWDLTYEQYF.

This sequence joins TRBV13 and TRBJ2-5; tentatively, D is TRBD1 or TRBD2 (5 bases each). The end of the DNA fits TRBJ2-7 better, so the J call may be wrong. The V gene's germline CDR1 is PRHDT and CDR2 FYEKMQ (reference sequence). This CDR3 has 14 amino acids. The CDR3 spells CASSFQGPSYEQYF. CDR3 coding DNA: TGTGCCAGCAGCTTCCAGGGACCCTCCTACGAGCAGTACTTC.

This clone was counted a single time. The J gene is TRBJ2-3, the V gene TRBV27; weak D call: TRBD1 (5 bases). The CDR3 length is 13 residues. The V and J ends lost 10 bases and 1 base respectively, with 12 bases between them. Germline V gene lookup returns CDR1 MNHEY and CDR2 SMNVEV (reference sequence). The CDR3 sequence: CATTTVGTDTQYF. The CDR3 bases are TGTGCCACAACGACAGTCGGCACAGATACGCAGTATTTT.

This clone was seen once. V usage is TRBV29-1 and J usage is TRBJ2-5, with a tentative D call TRBD1 (5 bases). Deletions cut 5 bases from V and 5 bases from J, with 15 bases between. The CDR3 spans 13 residues. Per germline, CDR1 SQVTM and CDR2 ANQGSEA. The CDR3 sequence is CSVPLVRAETQYF. CDR3 nucleotide sequence: TGCAGCGTTCCATTGGTCAGGGCGGAGACCCAGTACTTC.

A single count supports this clone. The chain has TRBV30 and TRBJ2-5; no clear D. V lost 2 bases to trimming and J lost 5 bases, with 18 bases between them. This CDR3 region has 15 residues. The germline CDR1 and CDR2 sequences are GTSNPN and SVGIG (reference sequence). CDR3 residues: CAWSTPKKGGETQYF. The CDR3 DNA reads TGTGCCTGGAGTACCCCCAAGAAGGGCGGCGAGACCCAGTACTTC.

The V call is TRBV28, the J call TRBJ1-2; possibly TRBD1 for D (5 bases). The V end lost 4 bases, the J end lost 8 bases, and 20 bases lay between the germline ends. CDR1 and CDR2 (germline): MDHEN, SYDVKM. CDR3 length equals 15 residues. CDR3 in DNA: TGTGCCAGCAGTTCCACTGCAGGGATATTGGGCGGCTACACCTTC. Translated: CASSSTAGILGGYTF.

This clone showed up just once. The V call is TRBV2, the J call TRBJ2-5; no clear D gene. V gave up 6 bases and J gave up 1 base, with 6 bases separating them. CDR1 SNHLY and CDR2 FYNNEI come from the germline V gene. This CDR3 is built from 12 residues. The CDR3 nucleotides read TGTGCCAGCAGCAAACCCCAAGAGACCCAGTACTTC. Protein: CASSKPQETQYF.

The chain links TRBV5-1 to TRBJ2-3; 14 nucleotides line up with TRBD2. The CDR3 has 18 amino acids. Per germline, CDR1 SGHRS and CDR2 YFSETQ. Trimming took 2 bases from V and 4 from J; bases not matched to a gene: 9. The CDR3 region is CASSLGLAGGSRADTQYF. In DNA form, the CDR3 reads TGCGCCAGCAGCTTAGGACTAGCGGGAGGCTCGAGGGCAGATACGCAGTATTTT. Based on the CDR3 plus reference TRBV5-1 and TRBJ2-3, the full variable domain is KAGVTQTPRYLIKTRGQQVTLSCSPISGHRSVSWYQQTPGQGLQFLFEYFSETQRNKGNFPGRFSGRQFSNSRSEMNVSTLELGDSALYLCASSLGLAGGSRADTQYFGPGTRLTVL.

The chain uses TRBV11-1 and TRBJ2-7; D unresolved. Germline V gene data show CDR1 as SGHAT and CDR2 as FQDESV (reference sequence). The CDR3 extends over 11 amino acids. V was shortened by 5 bases and J by 2 bases, with 4 bases between the two germline ends. CDR3 coding DNA: TGTGCCAGCAGCCTGACCTACGAGCAGTACTTC. It is translated as CASSLTYEQYF.

The rearrangement joins TRBV5-1 to TRBJ1-2, with a possible D match to TRBD1 (6 bases). CDR3 length: 18 residues. V was trimmed by 5 bases and J by 0 bases, leaving 23 bases between them. Germline CDR1 reads SGHRS; CDR2 reads YFSETQ. Here the CDR3 DNA reads TGCGCCAGCAGGGACGGATTGAAAACAGGGCCCGCTAACTATGGCTACACCTTC. Amino acids: CASRDGLKTGPANYGYTF. Complete variable domain (other parts from reference TRBV5-1 and TRBJ1-2): KAGVTQTPRYLIKTRGQQVTLSCSPISGHRSVSWYQQTPGQGLQFLFEYFSETQRNKGNFPGRFSGRQFSNSRSEMNVSTLELGDSALYLCASRDGLKTGPANYGYTFGSGTRLTVV.

CDR3 nucleotide sequence: TGTGCCAGCAGTTTCGCACCGCCACCCACAGATACGCAGTATTTT. This codes for CASSFAPPPTDTQYF. The chain carries TRBV28 and TRBJ2-3, with unresolved D. Germline CDR1 and CDR2: MDHEN and SYDVKM. The CDR3 loop spans 15 amino acids. The V end was cut by 3 bases, the J end by 2 bases, with 12 bases between.

The chain has TRBV28 and TRBJ2-7; 11 positions agree with TRBD2. V was clipped by 3 bases and J by 4 bases; unmatched bases: 8. CDR3 size: 16 residues. Per the germline V gene, CDR1 is MDHEN and CDR2 is SYDVKM. In nucleotides, the CDR3 is TGTGCCAGCAGTTTGTTCGGGACTAGCGGCGTATACGAGCAGTACTTC. It encodes CASSLFGTSGVYEQYF.

The V gene is TRBV28, the J gene TRBJ2-5, with TRBD1 matching over 9 bases. There are 15 residues in the CDR3. Germline V lookup: CDR1 MDHEN, CDR2 SYDVKM. Trimming removed 6 bases from V and 6 bases from J; junction bases left unmatched: 11. CDR3 in amino acids: CASSRGRGQGQTQYF. CDR3 in DNA: TGTGCCAGCAGCCGGGGGAGGGGACAGGGACAGACCCAGTACTTC. The full variable domain, rest sourced from reference TRBV28 and TRBJ2-5, is DVKVTQSSRYLVKRTGEKVFLECVQDMDHENMFWYRQDPGLGLRLIYFSYDVKMKEKGDIPEGYSVSREKKERFSLILESASTNQTSMYLCASSRGRGQGQTQYFGPGTRLLVL.

V gene TRBV27 combines with J gene TRBJ2-1, with TRBD2 as a possible D gene (5 bases). There are 16 residues in the CDR3. Germline-derived CDR1 and CDR2 are MNHEY and SMNVEV (reference sequence). Trimming cost V 5 bases and J 8 bases, with 22 bases left between them. CDR3 region: CASSNNPRLAADEQFF. The CDR3 DNA reads as TGTGCCAGCAGTAATAACCCCAGGCTAGCAGCCGATGAGCAGTTCTTC.

This clone occurred once. The chain joins TRBV28 to TRBJ2-1; 15 bases are a match to TRBD2. V lost 5 bases, J lost 0 bases, and 8 bases stayed unmatched. From germline, CDR1 is MDHEN and CDR2 SYDVKM. This CDR3 comprises 19 residues. The CDR3, as DNA: TGTGCCAGCAGTCGACCGGGACTAGCGGGAGGCCGCTCCTACAATGAGCAGTTCTTC. As protein: CASSRPGLAGGRSYNEQFF.